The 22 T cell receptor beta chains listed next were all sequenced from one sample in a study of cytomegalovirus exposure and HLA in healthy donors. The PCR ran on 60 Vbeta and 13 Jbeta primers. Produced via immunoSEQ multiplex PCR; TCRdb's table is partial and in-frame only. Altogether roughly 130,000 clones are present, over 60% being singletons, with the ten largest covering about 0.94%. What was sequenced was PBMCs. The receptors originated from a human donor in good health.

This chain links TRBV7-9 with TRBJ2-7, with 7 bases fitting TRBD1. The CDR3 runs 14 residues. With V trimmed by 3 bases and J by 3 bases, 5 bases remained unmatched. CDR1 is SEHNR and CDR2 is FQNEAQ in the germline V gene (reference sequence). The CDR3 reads CASSFRQGYYEQYF. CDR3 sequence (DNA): TGTGCCAGCAGCTTCCGACAGGGATACTACGAGCAGTACTTC.

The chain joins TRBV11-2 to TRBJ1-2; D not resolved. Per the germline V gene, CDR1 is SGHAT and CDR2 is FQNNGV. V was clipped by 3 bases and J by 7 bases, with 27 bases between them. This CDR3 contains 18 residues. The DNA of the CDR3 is TGTGCCAGCAGCTTGACCTCCGGGGTGTTTAGACCGAGAGGTGGCTACACCTTC. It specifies CASSLTSGVFRPRGGYTF. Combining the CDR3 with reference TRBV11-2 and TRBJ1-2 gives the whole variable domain EAGVAQSPRYKIIEKRQSVAFWCNPISGHATLYWYQQILGQGPKLLIQFQNNGVVDDSQLPKDRFSAERLKGVDSTLKIQPAKLEDSAVYLCASSLTSGVFRPRGGYTFGSGTRLTVV.

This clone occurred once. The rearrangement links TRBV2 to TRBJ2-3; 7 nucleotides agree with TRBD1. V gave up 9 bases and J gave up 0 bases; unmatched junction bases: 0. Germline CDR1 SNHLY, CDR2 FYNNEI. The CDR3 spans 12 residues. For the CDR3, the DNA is TGTGCCAGGACAGGGAGCACAGATACGCAGTATTTT. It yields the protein CARTGSTDTQYF.

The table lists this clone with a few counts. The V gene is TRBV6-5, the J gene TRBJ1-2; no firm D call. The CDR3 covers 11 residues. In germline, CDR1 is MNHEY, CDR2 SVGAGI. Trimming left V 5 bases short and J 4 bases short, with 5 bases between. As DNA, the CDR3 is TGTGCCAGCAGTCCAGGCTATGGCTACACCTTC. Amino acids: CASSPGYGYTF.

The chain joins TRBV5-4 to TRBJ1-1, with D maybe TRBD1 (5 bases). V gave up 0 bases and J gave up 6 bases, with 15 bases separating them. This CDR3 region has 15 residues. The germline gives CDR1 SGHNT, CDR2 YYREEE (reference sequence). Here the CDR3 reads CASSLDVTVFAEAFF. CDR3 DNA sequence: TGTGCCAGCAGCTTGGATGTGACAGTGTTCGCTGAAGCTTTCTTT.

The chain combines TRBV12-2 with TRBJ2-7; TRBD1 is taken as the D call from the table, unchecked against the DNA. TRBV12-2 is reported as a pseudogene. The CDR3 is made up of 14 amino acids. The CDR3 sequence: CASRLPGQPYEQYF. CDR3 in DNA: TGTGCAAGTCGCTTACCGGGACAGCCCTACGAGCAGTACTTC.

The CDR3 DNA sequence: TGCGCCAGCAGCTTGAGGCTAGCGGGGCTCGCCGGGGAGCTGTTTTTT. Translation gives CASSLRLAGLAGELFF. The rearrangement uses TRBV5-1 and TRBJ2-2; 9 positions agree with TRBD2. Germline V lookup: CDR1 SGHRS, CDR2 YFSETQ. The ends lost 1 base at V and 6 bases at J; junction bases unmatched: 7. The CDR3 length is 16 residues.

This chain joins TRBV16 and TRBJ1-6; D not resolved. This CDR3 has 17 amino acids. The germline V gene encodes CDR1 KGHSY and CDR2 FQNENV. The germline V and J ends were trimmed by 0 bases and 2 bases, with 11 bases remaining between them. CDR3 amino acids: CASSQSGGSPYNSPLHF. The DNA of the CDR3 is TGTGCCAGCAGCCAATCGGGAGGGAGCCCCTATAATTCACCCCTCCACTTT.

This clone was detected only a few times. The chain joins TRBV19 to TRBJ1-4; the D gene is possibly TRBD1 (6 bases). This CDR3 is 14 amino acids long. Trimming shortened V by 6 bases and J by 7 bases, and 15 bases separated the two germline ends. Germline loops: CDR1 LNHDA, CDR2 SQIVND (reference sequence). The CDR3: CASSDLTGIEKLFF. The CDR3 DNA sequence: TGTGCCAGTAGCGACCTAACAGGGATTGAAAAACTGTTTTTT.

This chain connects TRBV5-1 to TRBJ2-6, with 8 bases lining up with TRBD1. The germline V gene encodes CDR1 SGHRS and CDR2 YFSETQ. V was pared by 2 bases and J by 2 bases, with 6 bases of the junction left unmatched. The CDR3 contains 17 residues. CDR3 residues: CASSFEAGGAGANVLTF. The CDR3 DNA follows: TGCGCCAGCAGCTTCGAGGCAGGGGGCGCTGGGGCCAACGTCCTGACTTTC. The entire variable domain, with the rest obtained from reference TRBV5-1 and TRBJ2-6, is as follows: KAGVTQTPRYLIKTRGQQVTLSCSPISGHRSVSWYQQTPGQGLQFLFEYFSETQRNKGNFPGRFSGRQFSNSRSEMNVSTLELGDSALYLCASSFEAGGAGANVLTFGAGSRLTVL.

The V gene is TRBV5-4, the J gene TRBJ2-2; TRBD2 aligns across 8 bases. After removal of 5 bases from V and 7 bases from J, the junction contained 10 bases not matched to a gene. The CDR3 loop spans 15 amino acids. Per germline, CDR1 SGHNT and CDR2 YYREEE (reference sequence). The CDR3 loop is CASRNPRTSSGELFF. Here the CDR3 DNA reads TGTGCCAGCAGGAACCCTAGGACTAGCAGCGGGGAGCTGTTTTTT.

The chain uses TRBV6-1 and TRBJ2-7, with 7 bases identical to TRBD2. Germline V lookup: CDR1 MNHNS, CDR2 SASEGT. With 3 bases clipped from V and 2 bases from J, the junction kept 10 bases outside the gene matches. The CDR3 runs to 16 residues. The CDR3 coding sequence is TGTGCCAGCAGTGATAGGGACTACCCCTTTACCTACGAGCAGTACTTC. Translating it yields CASSDRDYPFTYEQYF.

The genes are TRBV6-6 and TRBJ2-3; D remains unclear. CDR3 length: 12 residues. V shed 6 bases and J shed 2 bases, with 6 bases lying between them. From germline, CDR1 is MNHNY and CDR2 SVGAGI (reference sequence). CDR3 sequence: CASSPNTDTQYF. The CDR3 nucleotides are TGTGCCAGCAGCCCTAACACAGATACGCAGTATTTT.

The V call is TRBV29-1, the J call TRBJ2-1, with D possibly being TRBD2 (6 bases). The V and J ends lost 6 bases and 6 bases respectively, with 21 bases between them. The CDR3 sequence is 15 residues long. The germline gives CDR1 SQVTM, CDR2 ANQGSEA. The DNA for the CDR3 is TGCAGCGTGGGCGCCCTTGCGGGAACGACCAATGAGCAGTTCTTC. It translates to CSVGALAGTTNEQFF.

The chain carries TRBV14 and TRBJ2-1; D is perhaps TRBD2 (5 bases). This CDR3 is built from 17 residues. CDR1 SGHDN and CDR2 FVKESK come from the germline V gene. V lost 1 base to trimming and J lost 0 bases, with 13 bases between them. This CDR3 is CASSQVTGWTSYNEQFF. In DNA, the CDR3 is TGTGCCAGCAGCCAAGTGACGGGGTGGACCTCCTACAATGAGCAGTTCTTC.

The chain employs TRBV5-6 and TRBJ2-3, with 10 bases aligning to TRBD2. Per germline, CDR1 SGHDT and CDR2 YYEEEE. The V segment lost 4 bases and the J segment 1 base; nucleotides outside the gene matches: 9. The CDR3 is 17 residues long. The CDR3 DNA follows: TGTGCCAGCAGCGAGGGACTAGCGTTTAGAGGCACAGATACGCAGTATTTT. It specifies CASSEGLAFRGTDTQYF.

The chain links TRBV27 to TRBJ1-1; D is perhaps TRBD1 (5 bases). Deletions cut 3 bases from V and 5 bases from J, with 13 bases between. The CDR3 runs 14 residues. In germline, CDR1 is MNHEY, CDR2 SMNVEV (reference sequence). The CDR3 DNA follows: TGTGCCAGCAGTTTCAAAGGGGTTGTGACTGAAGCTTTCTTT. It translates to CASSFKGVVTEAFF.

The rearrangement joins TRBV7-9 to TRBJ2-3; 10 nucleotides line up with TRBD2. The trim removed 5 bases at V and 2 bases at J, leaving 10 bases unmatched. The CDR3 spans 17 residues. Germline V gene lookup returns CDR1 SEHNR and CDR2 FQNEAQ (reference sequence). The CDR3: CASSAFPSGGITDTQYF. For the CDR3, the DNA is TGTGCCAGCAGCGCCTTCCCTAGCGGGGGAATCACAGATACGCAGTATTTT.

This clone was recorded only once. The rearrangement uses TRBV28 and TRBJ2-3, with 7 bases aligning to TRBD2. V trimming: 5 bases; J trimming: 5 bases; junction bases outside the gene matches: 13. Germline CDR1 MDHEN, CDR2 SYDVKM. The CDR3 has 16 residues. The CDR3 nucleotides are TGTGCCAGCAGTCCTCTTAGCGGGCGGACACAAGATACGCAGTATTTT. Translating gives CASSPLSGRTQDTQYF. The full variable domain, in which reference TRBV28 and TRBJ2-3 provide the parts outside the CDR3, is DVKVTQSSRYLVKRTGEKVFLECVQDMDHENMFWYRQDPGLGLRLIYFSYDVKMKEKGDIPEGYSVSREKKERFSLILESASTNQTSMYLCASSPLSGRTQDTQYFGPGTRLTVL.

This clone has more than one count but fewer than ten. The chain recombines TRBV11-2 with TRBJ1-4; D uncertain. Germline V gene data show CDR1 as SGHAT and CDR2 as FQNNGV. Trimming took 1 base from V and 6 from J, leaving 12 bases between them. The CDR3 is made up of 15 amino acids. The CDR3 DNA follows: TGTGCCAGCAGCTTAGTCCCAGGTCCGGATGAAAAACTGTTTTTT. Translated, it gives CASSLVPGPDEKLFF.

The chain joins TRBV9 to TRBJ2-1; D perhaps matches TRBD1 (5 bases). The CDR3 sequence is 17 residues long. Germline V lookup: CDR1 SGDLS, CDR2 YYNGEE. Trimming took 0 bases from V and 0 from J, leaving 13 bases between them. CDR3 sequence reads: CASSVVGAGLSYNEQFF. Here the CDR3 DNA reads TGTGCCAGCAGCGTAGTAGGGGCAGGGCTCTCCTACAATGAGCAGTTCTTC.

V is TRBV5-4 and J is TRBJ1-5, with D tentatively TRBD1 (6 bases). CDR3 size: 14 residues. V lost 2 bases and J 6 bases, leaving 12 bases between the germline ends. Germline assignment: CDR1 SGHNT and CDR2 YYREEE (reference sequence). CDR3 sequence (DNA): TGTGCCAGCAGCTTTGGTGGGGGCCGTCAGCCCCAGCATTTT. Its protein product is CASSFGGGRQPQHF.